The 13 T cell receptor beta chains below were found in one sample sequenced in a study of T cell repertoires in cytomegalovirus infection. TCRdb recomputed calls from the reads with MiXCR, one row per CDR3 protein. This sample has almost 500,000 distinct CDR3 sequences, with over 9% found just once. Sequenced sample: PBMCs. These receptors all come from a human donor in good health (CMV status not recorded). Some clones in this sample may be carry-over from other donors' samples.

This clonotype was observed many times. V usage is TRBV6-6 and J usage is TRBJ2-2, with D possibly matching TRBD1 (5 bases). This CDR3 comprises 20 residues. Germline values: CDR1 MNHNY, CDR2 SVGAGI (reference sequence). V gave up 2 bases and J gave up 5 bases, with 27 bases separating them. CDR3 loop: CASSYTPASSRAIWTGELFF. DNA of the CDR3: TGTGCCAGCAGTTACACACCAGCCTCAAGCAGGGCAATTTGGACCGGGGAGCTGTTTTTT.

Comment on this clonotype: At one of its ends the junction is not consistent with the germline gene, which may arise from a read error. This chain joins TRBV15 and TRBJ2-2, with a possible D match to TRBD2 (5 bases). Per the germline V gene, CDR1 is LNHNV and CDR2 is YYDKDF (reference sequence). The CDR3 has 15 residues. The DNA for the CDR3 is TGTGCCACCAGCAGAGACCCGACCCCCTCCGGGGAGCTGTCTTTT. Residues: CATSRDPTPSGELSF.

For this clonotype: One junction end does not reproduce the germline sequence, and a read error may be involved. The genes are TRBV20-1 and TRBJ2-3, with 11 bases that match TRBD2. Germline lookup yields CDR1 DFQATT and CDR2 SNEGSKA (reference sequence). This CDR3 contains 13 residues. This CDR3 is CSPSGGHTDTQYF. Written as DNA, the CDR3 is TGCAGTCCTAGCGGGGGGCACACAGATACGCAGTATTTT.

CDR3 amino acids: CSVEIGGDRAYGYTF. In nucleotides, the CDR3 is TGCAGCGTTGAAATCGGCGGGGACCGAGCCTATGGCTACACCTTC. The chain combines TRBV29-1 with TRBJ1-2; weak D call: TRBD1 (5 bases). The CDR3 runs to 15 residues. Trimming took off 2 bases at V and 4 bases at J, with 17 bases between the two ends. The germline V gene has CDR1 SQVTM and CDR2 ANQGSEA.

The V and J genes are TRBV2 and TRBJ1-3; D might be TRBD1 (5 bases). The germline V gene has CDR1 SNHLY and CDR2 FYNNEI. This CDR3 region has 15 residues. V shed 3 bases and J shed 8 bases, with 17 bases lying between them. The chain's CDR3 is CASSDLGVITYTIYF. The CDR3 DNA reads as TGTGCCAGCAGTGACTTGGGGGTTATCACTTACACCATATATTTT.

This clonotype was seen ten or more times. The gene calls are TRBV19 and TRBJ2-1; tentatively, D is TRBD1 (6 bases). Trimming removed 6 bases from V and 7 bases from J, with 16 bases in between. CDR3 length: 14 residues. Germline-derived CDR1 and CDR2 are LNHDA and SQIVND (reference sequence). The CDR3 sequence is CASRVMGARNEQFF. The CDR3, as DNA: TGTGCCAGTAGGGTTATGGGGGCGCGGAATGAGCAGTTCTTC.

The table lists this clonotype with many counts. The gene calls are TRBV9 and TRBJ1-2; TRBD1 matches 8 bases. This CDR3 has 14 residues. With 4 bases clipped from V and 4 bases from J, the junction kept 6 bases outside the gene matches. Germline-derived CDR1 and CDR2 are SGDLS and YYNGEE. CDR3 coding DNA: TGTGCCAGCAGCCCCGGGGACAGGTCCTATGGCTACACCTTC. It yields the protein CASSPGDRSYGYTF.

The rearrangement uses TRBV19 and TRBJ2-1; 10 positions match TRBD2. CDR3 length: 15 amino acids. Germline CDR1 and CDR2: LNHDA and SQIVND (reference sequence). V shed 3 bases, J shed 10 bases, and the junction held 9 bases outside the gene matches. Here the CDR3 reads CASSIGASGSEEQFF. In DNA form, the CDR3 reads TGTGCCAGTAGTATCGGGGCTAGCGGGAGTGAAGAGCAGTTCTTC.

The rearrangement links TRBV6-6 to TRBJ2-2; D is unresolved. The CDR3 consists of 15 residues. Between the trimmed V and J ends, which lost 2 bases and 1 base, there was a span of 8 bases. The germline CDR1 and CDR2 sequences are MNHNY and SVGAGI (reference sequence). CDR3 DNA sequence: TGTGCCAGCAGTTACCTGCGGTTGAACACCGGGGAGCTGTTTTTT. Translation: CASSYLRLNTGELFF.

V gene TRBV30 combines with J gene TRBJ1-1, with D unresolved. The CDR3 extends over 14 amino acids. CDR1 is GTSNPN, CDR2 SVGIG, per germline (reference sequence). Trimming removed 4 bases from V and 3 bases from J, with 15 bases in between. The CDR3 reads CAWTKTMWDTEAFF. CDR3 sequence (DNA): TGTGCCTGGACGAAGACAATGTGGGACACTGAAGCTTTCTTT.

This clonotype was seen a handful of times. This rearrangement joins TRBV19 to TRBJ1-5, with D perhaps TRBD1 (6 bases). V was pared by 7 bases and J by 0 bases, with 16 bases between. CDR3 length equals 16 residues. Germline V gene lookup returns CDR1 LNHDA and CDR2 SQIVND (reference sequence). This CDR3 reads CASNSGTLYSNQPQHF. CDR3 nucleotides: TGTGCCAGTAATTCCGGGACACTATATAGCAATCAGCCCCAGCATTTT. Combining the CDR3 with reference TRBV19 and TRBJ1-5 gives the whole variable domain DGGITQSPKYLFRKEGQNVTLSCEQNLNHDAMYWYRQDPGQGLRLIYYSQIVNDFQKGDIAEGYSVSREKKESFPLTVTSAQKNPTAFYLCASNSGTLYSNQPQHFGDGTRLSIL.

This clonotype was observed a few times. The chain couples TRBV20-1 to TRBJ2-1; 14 positions match TRBD2. Germline CDR1 and CDR2: DFQATT and SNEGSKA (reference sequence). Germline trimming cut 4 bases from V and 12 bases from J; bases unmatched to any gene: 8. The CDR3 has 14 residues. As DNA, the CDR3 is TGCAGTGCTAACCCGGGACTAGCGGGGGAGGGGCAGTTCTTC. Protein product: CSANPGLAGEGQFF.

The V gene is TRBV5-6, the J gene TRBJ2-5; no reliable D call. CDR1 and CDR2 (germline): SGHDT, YYEEEE. Trimming shortened V by 3 bases and J by 4 bases, and 10 bases separated the two germline ends. This CDR3 spans 13 amino acids. The CDR3 here is CASSYLEGETQYF. CDR3 coding DNA: TGTGCCAGCAGCTATCTAGAAGGAGAGACCCAGTACTTC.